This T cell receptor (beta chain) comes out of a study of monozygotic twins with inflammatory bowel disease. The germline gives CDR1 SGHTA, CDR2 FQGTGA. The CDR3 runs 13 residues. TCRdb re-called the 5' RACE reads and gives one entry per CDR3 protein, without DNA. This table holds some 170,000 distinct CDR3 sequences. Material: blood. The source of this sequence is a human donor with ulcerative colitis or Crohn's disease, or a healthy co-twin of an affected twin (not recorded which). The chain employs TRBV7-3 and TRBJ1-2; TCRdb picks TRBD1, but there is no DNA to check that call. The CDR3 loop is CASSSLRGDGYTF.